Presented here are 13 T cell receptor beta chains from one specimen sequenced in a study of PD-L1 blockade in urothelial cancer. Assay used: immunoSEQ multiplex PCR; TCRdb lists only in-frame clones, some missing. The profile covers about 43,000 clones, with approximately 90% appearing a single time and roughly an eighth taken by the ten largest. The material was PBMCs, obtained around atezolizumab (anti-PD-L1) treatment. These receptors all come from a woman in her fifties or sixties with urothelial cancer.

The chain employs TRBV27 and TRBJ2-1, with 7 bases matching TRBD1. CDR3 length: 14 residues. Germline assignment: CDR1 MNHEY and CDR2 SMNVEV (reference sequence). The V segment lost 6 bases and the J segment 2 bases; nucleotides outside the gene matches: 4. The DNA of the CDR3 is TGTGCCAGCAGGACAGGGTCCCCCTACAATGAGCAGTTCTTC. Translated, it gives CASRTGSPYNEQFF.

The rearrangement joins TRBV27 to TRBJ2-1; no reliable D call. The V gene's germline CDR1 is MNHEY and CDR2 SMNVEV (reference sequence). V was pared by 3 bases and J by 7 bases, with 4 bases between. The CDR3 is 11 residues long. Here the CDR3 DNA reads TGTGCCAGCAGTTTGAGGAATGAGCAGTTCTTC. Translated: CASSLRNEQFF.

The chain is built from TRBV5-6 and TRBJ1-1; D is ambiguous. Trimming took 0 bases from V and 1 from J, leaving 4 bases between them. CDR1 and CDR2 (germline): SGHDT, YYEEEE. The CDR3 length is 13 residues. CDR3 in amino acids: CASSLAQNTEAFF. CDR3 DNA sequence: TGTGCCAGCAGCTTGGCACAGAACACTGAAGCTTTCTTT. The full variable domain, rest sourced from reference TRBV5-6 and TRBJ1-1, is DAGVTQSPTHLIKTRGQQVTLRCSPKSGHDTVSWYQQALGQGPQFIFQYYEEEERQRGNFPDRFSGHQFPNYSSELNVNALLLGDSALYLCASSLAQNTEAFFGQGTRLTVV.

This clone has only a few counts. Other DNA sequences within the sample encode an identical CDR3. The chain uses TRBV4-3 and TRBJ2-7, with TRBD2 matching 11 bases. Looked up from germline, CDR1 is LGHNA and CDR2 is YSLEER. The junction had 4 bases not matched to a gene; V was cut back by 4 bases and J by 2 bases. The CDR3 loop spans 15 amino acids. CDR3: CASSPGTSGPYEQYF. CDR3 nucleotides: TGCGCCAGCAGCCCGGGGACTAGCGGCCCCTACGAGCAGTACTTC.

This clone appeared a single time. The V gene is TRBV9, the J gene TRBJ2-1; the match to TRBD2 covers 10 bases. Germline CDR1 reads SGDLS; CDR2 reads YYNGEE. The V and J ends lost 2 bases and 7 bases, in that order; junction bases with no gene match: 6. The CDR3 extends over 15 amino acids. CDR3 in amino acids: CASSVLSGGVNEQFF. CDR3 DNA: TGTGCCAGCAGCGTCCTAAGCGGGGGGGTAAATGAGCAGTTCTTC.

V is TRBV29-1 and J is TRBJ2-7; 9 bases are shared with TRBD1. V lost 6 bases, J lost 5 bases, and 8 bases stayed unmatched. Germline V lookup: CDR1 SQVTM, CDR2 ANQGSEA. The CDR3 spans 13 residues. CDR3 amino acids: CSVKTGGADEQYF. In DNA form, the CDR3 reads TGCAGCGTCAAAACAGGGGGCGCGGACGAGCAGTACTTC.

Here the CDR3 DNA reads TGCGCCAGCAGCCAGACGATGACAGGGGGAAACTACGAGCAGTACTTC. Translation gives CASSQTMTGGNYEQYF. J is TRBJ2-7 and V is TRBV4-3; TRBD1 agrees at 9 bases. J gave up 3 bases and V 3 bases, and 9 bases lay outside the gene matches. The germline gives CDR1 LGHNA, CDR2 YSLEER. This CDR3 region has 16 residues.

This CDR3 reads CASSMSGDSRAYEQYF. As DNA, the CDR3 is TGTGCCAGTAGTATGTCGGGAGACAGCCGAGCCTACGAGCAGTACTTC. The chain combines TRBV19 with TRBJ2-7; weak D call: TRBD2 (6 bases). V lost 3 bases and J 2 bases, leaving 17 bases between the germline ends. From germline, CDR1 is LNHDA and CDR2 SQIVND (reference sequence). CDR3 length: 16 residues.

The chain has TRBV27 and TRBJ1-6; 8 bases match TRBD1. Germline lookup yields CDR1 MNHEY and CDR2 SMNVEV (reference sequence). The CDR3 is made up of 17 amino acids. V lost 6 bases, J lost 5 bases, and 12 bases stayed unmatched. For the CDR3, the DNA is TGTGCCAGCAGCCCGACCTGGACAGGGTTCAATAATTCACCCCTCCACTTT. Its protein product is CASSPTWTGFNNSPLHF.

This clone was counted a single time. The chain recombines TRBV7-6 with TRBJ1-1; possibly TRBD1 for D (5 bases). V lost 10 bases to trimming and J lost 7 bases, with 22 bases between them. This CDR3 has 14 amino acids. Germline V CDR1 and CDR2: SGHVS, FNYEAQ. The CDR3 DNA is TGTGCCACCACCAAACCGGGACTATTCATTGAAGCTTTCTTT. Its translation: CATTKPGLFIEAFF.

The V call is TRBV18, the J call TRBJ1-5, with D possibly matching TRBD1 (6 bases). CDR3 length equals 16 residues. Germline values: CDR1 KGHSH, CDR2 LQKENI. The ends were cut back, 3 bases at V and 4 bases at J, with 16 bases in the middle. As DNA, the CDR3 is TGTGCCAGCTCACCCAGGACAGTTGGGGTTAATCAGCCCCAGCATTTT. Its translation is CASSPRTVGVNQPQHF.

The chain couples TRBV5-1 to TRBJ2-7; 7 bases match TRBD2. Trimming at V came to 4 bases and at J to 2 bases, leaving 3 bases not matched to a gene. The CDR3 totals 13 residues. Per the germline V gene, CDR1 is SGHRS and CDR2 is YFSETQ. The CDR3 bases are TGCGCCAGCAGCGCTAGCGGAACCTACGAGCAGTACTTC. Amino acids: CASSASGTYEQYF.

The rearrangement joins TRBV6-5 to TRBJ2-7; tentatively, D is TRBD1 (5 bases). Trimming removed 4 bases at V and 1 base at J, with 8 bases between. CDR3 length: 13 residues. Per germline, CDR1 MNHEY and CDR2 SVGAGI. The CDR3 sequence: CASSSTASYEQYF. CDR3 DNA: TGTGCCAGCAGTTCGACAGCGTCCTACGAGCAGTACTTC.